The 19 T cell receptor beta chains given below trace back to one sample, sequenced in a study of T cell responses to AZD1222 COVID-19 vaccine (dated by TCRdb to the early 2020s). The meaning of the sample's time point label: baseline before first vaccination. Libraries were prepared through the immunoSEQ multiplex PCR assay. TCRdb took this table from immuneACCESS and kept in-frame rearrangements with V and J called. Such tables lack part of the clones; where checked against another copy, unresolved V genes explain under half of the gap, and the rest is unexplained. A total of about 140,000 clones appear in this sample, more than 90% of them only once. Of the sample, 4% to 5.5% falls within the top ten clones. The sequences come from peripheral blood, collected on day 0 of AZD1222 vaccination. The origin of the receptors is an adult in good health.

V is TRBV6-2 or TRBV6-3 and J is TRBJ2-7; 7 nucleotides line up with TRBD1. The V and J ends lost 5 bases and 6 bases, in that order; junction bases with no gene match: 16. Germline CDR1 is MNHEY and CDR2 is SVGEGT. The CDR3 extends over 16 amino acids. The CDR3 reads CASSNPARGLRSEQYF. For the CDR3, the DNA is TGTGCCAGCAGTAACCCGGCCAGGGGGTTACGTAGCGAGCAGTACTTC.

The count of this clone is one. The chain couples TRBV28 to TRBJ1-4; a weak D match, TRBD1 (6 bases). The CDR3 spans 16 residues. V lost 2 bases, J lost 0 bases, and 10 bases lay in between. Germline loops: CDR1 MDHEN, CDR2 SYDVKM. The DNA of the CDR3 is TGTGCCAGCAGTTTAGGCACAGGGTCAACTAATGAAAAACTGTTTTTT. Translated: CASSLGTGSTNEKLFF. Full variable domain (remainder filled in from reference TRBV28 and TRBJ1-4): DVKVTQSSRYLVKRTGEKVFLECVQDMDHENMFWYRQDPGLGLRLIYFSYDVKMKEKGDIPEGYSVSREKKERFSLILESASTNQTSMYLCASSLGTGSTNEKLFFGSGTQLSVL.

As concerns this clone: The sample carries other DNA sequences with the same CDR3. The CDR3 loop is CSVEHDQETQYF. The CDR3 DNA is TGCAGCGTTGAACATGACCAAGAGACCCAGTACTTC. The J gene is TRBJ2-5, the V gene TRBV29-1; no clear D gene. Germline CDR1 is SQVTM and CDR2 is ANQGSEA. The CDR3 spans 12 residues. The V end was cut by 2 bases, the J end by 0 bases, with 4 bases between.

The V call is TRBV9, the J call TRBJ1-1; D might be TRBD1 (5 bases). This CDR3 contains 14 residues. Germline V gene data show CDR1 as SGDLS and CDR2 as YYNGEE. The ends were cut back, 0 bases at V and 2 bases at J, with 8 bases in the middle. This chain's CDR3 is CASSVEGTNTEAFF. CDR3 bases: TGTGCCAGCAGCGTAGAGGGGACTAACACTGAAGCTTTCTTT.

The rearrangement uses TRBV7-8 and TRBJ1-1, with D unclear. Trimming stripped 5 bases from V and 7 bases from J, with 11 bases between. CDR1 is SGHVS, CDR2 FQNEAQ, per germline. The CDR3 covers 12 residues. The CDR3: CASSPQRSEAFF. The CDR3 coding sequence is TGTGCCAGCAGCCCACAGCGCAGTGAAGCTTTCTTT.

The rearrangement uses TRBV6-5 and TRBJ2-5, with a possible D match to TRBD1 (6 bases). CDR1 and CDR2 (germline): MNHEY, SVGAGI. Between the trimmed V and J ends, which lost 4 bases and 5 bases, there was a span of 11 bases. The CDR3 covers 13 residues. The CDR3 nucleotides are TGTGCCAGCAGTTGGACGCAGGGGGAGACCCAGTACTTC. Amino acid sequence: CASSWTQGETQYF.

Here the CDR3 DNA reads TGTGCCAGCAGCCCATCGTCACAGGGGGGCACTGAAGCTTTCTTT. Translating it yields CASSPSSQGGTEAFF. The V call is TRBV7-6, the J call TRBJ1-1, with 8 bases that match TRBD1. Germline V gives CDR1 SGHVS, CDR2 FNYEAQ. The CDR3 extends over 15 amino acids. V shed 5 bases, J shed 4 bases, and the junction held 9 bases outside the gene matches.

The rearrangement links TRBV28 to TRBJ1-6, with D uncertain. The germline V and J ends were trimmed by 4 bases and 7 bases, with 8 bases remaining between them. Germline loops: CDR1 MDHEN, CDR2 SYDVKM. The CDR3 totals 13 residues. The DNA of the CDR3 is TGTGCCAGCAGTTGGCAGTTGAATTCACCCCTCCACTTT. Its translation: CASSWQLNSPLHF.

The chain employs TRBV11-2 and TRBJ2-1, with TRBD2 identical over 7 bases. Germline CDR1 is SGHAT and CDR2 is FQNNGV. Germline trimming cut 0 bases from V and 7 bases from J; bases unmatched to any gene: 6. CDR3 length: 15 amino acids. Written as DNA, the CDR3 is TGTGCCAGCAGCTTAGATCGATCAGCGGGGAATGAGCAGTTCTTC. The encoded protein is CASSLDRSAGNEQFF.

V is TRBV2 and J is TRBJ1-5; D unresolved. This CDR3 has 14 residues. Germline V CDR1 and CDR2: SNHLY, FYNNEI. V lost 7 bases to trimming and J lost 0 bases, with 10 bases between them. CDR3 region: CASTEVNSNQPQHF. The CDR3 coding sequence is TGTGCCAGCACTGAGGTTAATAGCAATCAGCCCCAGCATTTT.

This chain links TRBV11-3 with TRBJ2-1; 9 bases map to TRBD1. The CDR3 runs 14 residues. V gave up 4 bases and J gave up 8 bases; unmatched junction bases: 6. Germline CDR1 is SGHNT and CDR2 is YENEEA. The CDR3 sequence is CASSWGTGNHEQFF. CDR3 sequence (DNA): TGTGCCAGCAGCTGGGGGACAGGGAACCATGAGCAGTTCTTC.

The chain is built from TRBV3-1 (or the pseudogene TRBV3-2) and TRBJ2-7; D uncertain. Germline assignment: CDR1 LGHDT and CDR2 YNNKEL (reference sequence). The CDR3 has 13 amino acids. Trimming stripped 5 bases from V and 11 bases from J, with 19 bases between. The CDR3 sequence is CASSEAGSPEEYF. CDR3 in DNA: TGTGCCAGCAGCGAGGCCGGGTCTCCAGAGGAGTACTTC.

The V and J genes are TRBV20-1 and TRBJ1-2; 7 nucleotides align to TRBD1. V was clipped by 5 bases and J by 12 bases; unmatched bases: 9. Germline V gene data show CDR1 as DFQATT and CDR2 as SNEGSKA (reference sequence). This CDR3 is 11 amino acids long. The CDR3 DNA sequence: TGCAGTGCTGAACTACAGGGGCGGAACACCTTC. This gives the protein CSAELQGRNTF.

The chain couples TRBV10-1 to TRBJ2-1; unclear D gene. CDR1 and CDR2 from the germline V gene are WNHNN and SYGVQD (reference sequence). V lost 3 bases and J 1 base, leaving 7 bases between the germline ends. This CDR3 has 14 residues. CDR3 residues: CASSDTASYNEQFF. In DNA form, the CDR3 reads TGCGCCAGCAGTGATACAGCATCCTACAATGAGCAGTTCTTC.

V gene TRBV3-1 (or the pseudogene TRBV3-2) combines with J gene TRBJ1-5, with a tentative D call TRBD1 (5 bases). The V end lost 1 base, the J end lost 5 bases, and 6 bases lay between the germline ends. The CDR3 sequence is 13 residues long. Germline CDR1 reads LGHDT; CDR2 reads YNNKEL (reference sequence). CDR3 protein: CASSQGGHQPQHF. Here the CDR3 DNA reads TGTGCCAGCAGCCAAGGGGGACATCAGCCCCAGCATTTT.

The CDR3 DNA is TGTGCCAGCAGCCAAGATGGCACTCGGCGAGAGACCCAGTACTTC. This codes for CASSQDGTRRETQYF. The genes are TRBV14 and TRBJ2-5; D remains unclear. Between the trimmed V and J ends, which lost 0 bases and 4 bases, there was a span of 12 bases. The CDR3 covers 15 residues. In germline, CDR1 is SGHDN, CDR2 FVKESK.

The chain recombines TRBV2 with TRBJ1-5, with 8 nucleotides matching TRBD1. This CDR3 is built from 12 residues. Germline CDR1 and CDR2: SNHLY and FYNNEI. The trim removed 5 bases at V and 12 bases at J, leaving 6 bases unmatched. The CDR3 nucleotides read TGTGCCAGCAGTCTCCGGGACAGGTTCCAGCATTTT. Residues: CASSLRDRFQHF. The variable domain in full, with the rest retrieved from reference TRBV2 and TRBJ1-5, is EPEVTQTPSHQVTQMGQEVILRCVPISNHLYFYWYRQILGQKVEFLVSFYNNEISEKSEIFDDQFSVERPDGSNFTLKIRSTKLEDSAMYFCASSLRDRFQHFGDGTRLSIL.

J is TRBJ1-6 and V is TRBV28; the D gene is possibly TRBD1 (6 bases). CDR1 and CDR2 (germline): MDHEN, SYDVKM. The CDR3 extends over 16 amino acids. The V and J ends lost 3 bases and 7 bases respectively, with 16 bases between them. CDR3 sequence: CASSFPRLDRNSPLHF. CDR3 nucleotides: TGTGCCAGCAGTTTCCCCAGACTTGACAGGAATTCACCCCTCCACTTT.

This chain uses TRBV7-2 with TRBJ1-5; 7 bases fit TRBD1. Trimming cost V 7 bases and J 6 bases; bases outside gene matches: 9. The CDR3 extends over 14 amino acids. The germline V gene has CDR1 SGHTA and CDR2 FQGNSA. CDR3 residues: CASTLRGGSQPQHF. In DNA, the CDR3 is TGTGCCAGCACTCTCAGGGGGGGGAGTCAGCCCCAGCATTTT.